One sample yielded the 28 T cell receptor beta chains listed below, sequenced in a study of blood T cell repertoires in COVID-19. Sequenced by immunoSEQ multiplex PCR; TCRdb stores in-frame clones only, minus some. This repertoire shows around 310,000 clones, over 75% found once; its top ten account for under 5%. The sample was peripheral blood. All receptors derive from a woman in her 50s with active or convalescent COVID-19.

J is TRBJ2-3 and V is TRBV5-4; 9 nucleotides match TRBD2. J gave up 4 bases and V 4 bases, and 7 bases lay outside the gene matches. This CDR3 spans 15 amino acids. Germline V lookup: CDR1 SGHNT, CDR2 YYREEE (reference sequence). CDR3 amino acids: CASSLGLAQPDTQYF. CDR3 coding DNA: TGTGCCAGCAGCCTGGGACTAGCCCAGCCAGATACGCAGTATTTT.

The rearrangement uses TRBV9 and TRBJ1-5, with D maybe TRBD1 (5 bases). The ends were cut back, 0 bases at V and 7 bases at J, with 14 bases in the middle. The CDR3 consists of 15 residues. Germline lookup yields CDR1 SGDLS and CDR2 YYNGEE. CDR3 region: CASSVAGGDDQPQHF. The CDR3 DNA sequence: TGTGCCAGCAGCGTAGCGGGAGGGGATGACCAGCCCCAGCATTTT.

This chain joins TRBV29-1 and TRBJ2-7, with 7 bases lining up with TRBD2. Germline V CDR1 and CDR2: SQVTM, ANQGSEA. Germline trimming cut 0 bases from V and 3 bases from J; bases unmatched to any gene: 8. CDR3 length equals 15 residues. The CDR3 reads CSVEDQLAGFYEQYF. The CDR3 nucleotides are TGCAGCGTTGAAGATCAGTTAGCGGGTTTCTACGAGCAGTACTTC.

The chain carries TRBV5-4 and TRBJ1-1, with TRBD1 matching 8 bases. The CDR3 has 15 amino acids. CDR1 and CDR2 (germline): SGHNT, YYREEE (reference sequence). With V trimmed by 4 bases and J by 1 base, 6 bases remained unmatched. DNA of the CDR3: TGTGCCAGCAGCCCACCCGGGACAGGGAACACTGAAGCTTTCTTT. Translated: CASSPPGTGNTEAFF.

CDR3 region: CASSRTGGHEAFF. The CDR3 DNA sequence: TGTGCCAGCAGCCGAACAGGGGGCCATGAAGCTTTCTTT. V is TRBV7-2 and J is TRBJ1-1, with 9 bases aligning to TRBD1. This CDR3 is 13 amino acids long. The ends lost 5 bases at V and 7 bases at J; junction bases unmatched: 5. Germline V gene sequence: CDR1 SGHTA, CDR2 FQGNSA.

The chain carries TRBV30 and TRBJ1-5, with a possible D match to TRBD1 (6 bases). The CDR3 is made up of 14 amino acids. The germline V gene has CDR1 GTSNPN and CDR2 SVGIG (reference sequence). V gave up 1 base and J gave up 5 bases, with 12 bases separating them. The CDR3 DNA follows: TGTGCCTGGAGTGAGCAGCAGGGGTATCAGCCCCAGCATTTT. It codes for CAWSEQQGYQPQHF.

This clone was observed once. V usage is TRBV19 and J usage is TRBJ1-2; D possibly corresponds to TRBD1 (5 bases). Trimming stripped 4 bases from V and 0 bases from J, with 15 bases between. In germline, CDR1 is LNHDA, CDR2 SQIVND (reference sequence). The CDR3 has 16 residues. CDR3 sequence reads: CASSKHHKGANYGYTF. The CDR3, as DNA: TGTGCCAGTAGTAAACACCATAAAGGGGCTAACTATGGCTACACCTTC.

The genes are TRBV7-9 and TRBJ1-1; 7 bases line up with TRBD1. Germline V CDR1 and CDR2: SEHNR, FQNEAQ (reference sequence). This CDR3 is 13 amino acids long. Trimming took 5 bases from V and 7 from J; bases not matched to a gene: 7. In DNA, the CDR3 is TGTGCCAGCAGCCCTTTAGGGGGCAGTGAAGCTTTCTTT. Translation gives CASSPLGGSEAFF. Using reference TRBV7-9 and TRBJ1-1 for the parts outside the CDR3, the full variable domain is DTGVSQNPRHKITKRGQNVTFRCDPISEHNRLYWYRQTLGQGPEFLTYFQNEAQLEKSRLLSDRFSAERPKGSFSTLEIQRTEQGDSAMYLCASSPLGGSEAFFGQGTRLTVV.

The genes are TRBV6-2 or TRBV6-3 and TRBJ2-5; the D gene is possibly TRBD1 (6 bases). The CDR3 consists of 14 residues. From germline, CDR1 is MNHEY and CDR2 SVGEGT. V was clipped by 6 bases and J by 1 base, with 12 bases between them. For the CDR3, the DNA is TGTGCCAGCAGCCCGGGACAACTCCAAGAGACCCAGTACTTC. Translating gives CASSPGQLQETQYF.

This chain links TRBV10-3 with TRBJ1-5, with no clear D. CDR3 length: 15 residues. V was trimmed by 4 bases and J by 1 base, leaving 11 bases between them. The germline gives CDR1 ENHRY, CDR2 SYGVKD. The chain's CDR3 is CAISAGVGSNQPQHF. CDR3 in DNA: TGTGCCATCAGTGCCGGGGTAGGGAGCAATCAGCCCCAGCATTTT.

The chain couples TRBV28 to TRBJ2-5; tentatively, D is TRBD1 (5 bases). This CDR3 has 17 amino acids. Between the trimmed V and J ends, which lost 3 bases and 1 base, there was a span of 18 bases. Germline assignment: CDR1 MDHEN and CDR2 SYDVKM. Here the CDR3 reads CASSFIWIAGSQETQYF. In DNA, the CDR3 is TGTGCCAGCAGTTTTATATGGATAGCAGGGTCCCAAGAGACCCAGTACTTC. Filled out from reference TRBV28 and TRBJ2-5, the complete variable domain reads DVKVTQSSRYLVKRTGEKVFLECVQDMDHENMFWYRQDPGLGLRLIYFSYDVKMKEKGDIPEGYSVSREKKERFSLILESASTNQTSMYLCASSFIWIAGSQETQYFGPGTRLLVL.

The V gene is TRBV13, the J gene TRBJ1-1; 9 bases match TRBD1. The CDR3 consists of 17 residues. V gave up 5 bases and J gave up 0 bases; unmatched junction bases: 10. Germline V gene lookup returns CDR1 PRHDT and CDR2 FYEKMQ (reference sequence). The CDR3 here is CASSGDRGGIVNTEAFF. For the CDR3, the DNA is TGTGCCAGCAGCGGAGACAGGGGGGGGATAGTGAACACTGAAGCTTTCTTT. The full variable domain, with the rest looked up from reference TRBV13 and TRBJ1-1, is AAGVIQSPRHLIKEKRETATLKCYPIPRHDTVYWYQQGPGQDPQFLISFYEKMQSDKGSIPDRFSAQQFSDYHSELNMSSLELGDSALYFCASSGDRGGIVNTEAFFGQGTRLTVV.

This clone was seen a handful of times. The CDR3 DNA sequence: TGTGCCAGCAGTGACGGACAGATCGGCTACACCTTC. Translating gives CASSDGQIGYTF. This chain joins TRBV6-1 and TRBJ1-2, with a possible D match to TRBD1 (6 bases). Trimming took off 3 bases at V and 8 bases at J, with 10 bases between the two ends. Germline V gene sequence: CDR1 MNHNS, CDR2 SASEGT. This CDR3 comprises 12 residues.

V is TRBV7-2 and J is TRBJ2-1; TRBD2 agrees at 7 bases. Germline loops: CDR1 SGHTA, CDR2 FQGNSA. V lost 1 base, J lost 2 bases, and 8 bases stayed unmatched. The CDR3 consists of 17 residues. The CDR3 sequence: CASSLVPSGAAYNEQFF. Here the CDR3 DNA reads TGTGCCAGCAGCTTAGTTCCGAGCGGGGCTGCCTACAATGAGCAGTTCTTC. Full variable domain (remainder filled in from reference TRBV7-2 and TRBJ2-1): GAGVSQSPSNKVTEKGKDVELRCDPISGHTALYWYRQSLGQGLEFLIYFQGNSAPDKSGLPSDRFSAERTGGSVSTLTIQRTQQEDSAVYLCASSLVPSGAAYNEQFFGPGTRLTVL.

This clone was detected only a few times. The chain links TRBV21-1 to TRBJ1-5; the table's D call TRBD1 went unverified against the DNA. TRBV21-1 has pseudogene status. This CDR3 contains 12 residues. In DNA, the CDR3 is TGTGCCAGCAGCCGCAGGGGTCAGCCCCAGCATTTT. Amino acid sequence: CASSRRGQPQHF.

The chain joins TRBV30 to TRBJ1-1; D is unresolved. The CDR3 spans 13 residues. From germline, CDR1 is GTSNPN and CDR2 SVGIG (reference sequence). V gave up 0 bases and J gave up 1 base, with 6 bases separating them. The CDR3 region has the DNA TGTGCCTGGAGTGTATGGGCGAACACTGAAGCTTTCTTT. Protein product: CAWSVWANTEAFF. Full variable domain (remainder filled in from reference TRBV30 and TRBJ1-1): SQTIHQWPATLVQPVGSPLSLECTVEGTSNPNLYWYRQAAGRGLQLLFYSVGIGQISSEVPQNLSASRPQDRQFILSSKKLLLSDSGFYLCAWSVWANTEAFFGQGTRLTVV.

The chain recombines TRBV3-1 (or the pseudogene TRBV3-2) with TRBJ1-2, with D possibly TRBD1 on 6 matching bases. V was clipped by 5 bases and J by 1 base, with 17 bases between them. The germline CDR1 and CDR2 sequences are LGHDT and YNNKEL (reference sequence). The CDR3 length is 16 residues. The CDR3 sequence is CASSRALDRVNYGYTF. CDR3 sequence (DNA): TGTGCCAGCAGCAGGGCCTTGGACAGAGTTAACTATGGCTACACCTTC.

This sequence joins TRBV9 and TRBJ2-6; a possible D gene is TRBD1 (5 bases). This CDR3 has 17 residues. In germline, CDR1 is SGDLS, CDR2 YYNGEE. Trimming cost V 6 bases and J 2 bases, with 18 bases left between them. The CDR3 DNA follows: TGTGCCAGCAATAAGAGGCAGGGCGAGGCTGGGGCCAACGTCCTGACTTTC. It encodes CASNKRQGEAGANVLTF.

The table lists this clone with a count of one. The CDR3 DNA reads TGTGCCAGCAGCCTGGGGACAGGGTCTTTTGGGGCCAACGTCCTGACTTTC. The encoded protein is CASSLGTGSFGANVLTF. The chain combines TRBV7-9 with TRBJ2-6, with 9 bases that match TRBD1. The trim removed 5 bases at V and 3 bases at J, leaving 8 bases unmatched. Germline V lookup: CDR1 SEHNR, CDR2 FQNEAQ (reference sequence). The CDR3 runs to 17 residues.

This clone has a single count. The rearrangement uses TRBV9 and TRBJ2-7; D ambiguous. CDR1 is SGDLS, CDR2 YYNGEE, per germline. The V gene lost 4 bases and the J gene lost 6 bases, with 14 bases spanning the gap. There are 13 residues in the CDR3. The CDR3 DNA sequence: TGTGCCAGCAGCCCCGCCCCACTGGTCGAGCAGTACTTC. Its protein is CASSPAPLVEQYF.

CDR3 region: CASRPPRTGGINEKLFF. For the CDR3, the DNA is TGTGCCAGCAGACCCCCTAGGACCGGAGGGATTAATGAAAAACTGTTTTTT. The chain employs TRBV7-9 and TRBJ1-4; D unresolved. V lost 6 bases and J 4 bases, leaving 21 bases between the germline ends. Germline CDR1 reads SEHNR; CDR2 reads FQNEAQ (reference sequence). This CDR3 contains 17 residues.

In DNA form, the CDR3 reads TGTGCCACCAGTGATTTGAGCCGGGCCTACAATGAGCAGTTCTTC. Translated, it gives CATSDLSRAYNEQFF. The J gene is TRBJ2-1, the V gene TRBV24-1, with D unclear. CDR3 length: 15 amino acids. V was cut by 0 bases and J by 2 bases, with 7 bases left in between. In germline, CDR1 is KGHDR, CDR2 SFDVKD.

The chain links TRBV3-1 (or the pseudogene TRBV3-2) to TRBJ2-7, with 9 bases identical to TRBD2. This CDR3 spans 16 amino acids. The germline V gene has CDR1 LGHDT and CDR2 YNNKEL (reference sequence). With V trimmed by 3 bases and J by 2 bases, 8 bases remained unmatched. CDR3 in amino acids: CASSHRTSGPTYEQYF. In DNA, the CDR3 is TGTGCCAGCAGCCATCGTACTAGCGGGCCGACCTACGAGCAGTACTTC.

J is TRBJ2-5 and V is TRBV28, with 10 bases lining up with TRBD2. Germline CDR1 reads MDHEN; CDR2 reads SYDVKM. Unmatched junction bases numbered 16, after V lost 7 bases and J lost 5 bases. This CDR3 contains 17 residues. As DNA, the CDR3 is TGTGCCAGCAATTATAGACCGACTAGCGGGCTTCGGGAGACCCAGTACTTC. Amino acids: CASNYRPTSGLRETQYF.

V is TRBV6-5 and J is TRBJ2-7; the match to TRBD1 covers 9 bases. V gave up 6 bases and J gave up 2 bases; unmatched junction bases: 5. CDR3 length: 14 residues. Germline V gene sequence: CDR1 MNHEY, CDR2 SVGAGI. The CDR3 DNA follows: TGTGCCAGCAGACCGGGACAGGGAGCCTACGAGCAGTACTTC. Translated: CASRPGQGAYEQYF.

This clone was recorded once. The rearrangement uses TRBV6-5 and TRBJ1-2, with a possible D match to TRBD1 (5 bases). CDR3 size: 13 residues. The germline V and J ends were trimmed by 2 bases and 2 bases, with 6 bases remaining between them. The germline V gene has CDR1 MNHEY and CDR2 SVGAGI. The chain's CDR3 is CASSYAGNYGYTF. For the CDR3, the DNA is TGTGCCAGCAGTTACGCAGGGAACTATGGCTACACCTTC.

This chain connects TRBV28 to TRBJ1-3; 7 bases are a match to TRBD1. Germline CDR1 reads MDHEN; CDR2 reads SYDVKM. The ends lost 6 bases at V and 6 bases at J; junction bases unmatched: 11. The CDR3 covers 15 residues. CDR3 in amino acids: CASSLYRGTVNTIYF. CDR3 DNA: TGTGCCAGCAGCTTGTACAGGGGTACAGTAAACACCATATATTTT.

J is TRBJ2-1 and V is TRBV19; TRBD2 matches at 11 bases. Germline V lookup: CDR1 LNHDA, CDR2 SQIVND (reference sequence). With 3 bases clipped from V and 5 bases from J, the junction kept 3 bases outside the gene matches. The CDR3 covers 15 residues. CDR3 sequence (DNA): TGTGCCAGTAGTATGGGACTAGCGGCTAACAATGAGCAGTTCTTC. Protein: CASSMGLAANNEQFF.